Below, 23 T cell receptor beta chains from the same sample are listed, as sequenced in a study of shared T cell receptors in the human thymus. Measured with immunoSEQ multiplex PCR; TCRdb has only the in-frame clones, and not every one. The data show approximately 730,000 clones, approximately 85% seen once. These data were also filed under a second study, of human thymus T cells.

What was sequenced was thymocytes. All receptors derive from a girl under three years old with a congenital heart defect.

The CDR3 is CASSQDLTGGGANVLTF. CDR3 DNA: TGCGCCAGCAGCCAAGATCTCACGGGGGGTGGGGCCAACGTCCTGACTTTC. The rearrangement joins TRBV4-1 to TRBJ2-6; TRBD2 aligns across 7 bases. The CDR3 contains 17 residues. Germline V gene lookup returns CDR1 MGHRA and CDR2 YSYEKL. V shed 0 bases and J 3 bases; nucleotides not matched to a gene: 5.

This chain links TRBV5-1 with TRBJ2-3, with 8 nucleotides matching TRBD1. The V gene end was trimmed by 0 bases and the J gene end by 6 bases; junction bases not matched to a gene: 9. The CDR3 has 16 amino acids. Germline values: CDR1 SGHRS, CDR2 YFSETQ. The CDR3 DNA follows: TGCGCCAGCAGCTTGGCCGGCAGGGGGCTAGGTGATACGCAGTATTTT. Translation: CASSLAGRGLGDTQYF.

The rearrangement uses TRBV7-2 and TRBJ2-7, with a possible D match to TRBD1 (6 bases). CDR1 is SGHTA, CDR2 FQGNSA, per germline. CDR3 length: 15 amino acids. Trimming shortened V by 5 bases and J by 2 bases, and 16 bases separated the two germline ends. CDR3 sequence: CASSITGKGAYEQYF. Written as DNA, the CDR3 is TGTGCCAGCAGCATCACAGGGAAAGGGGCCTACGAGCAGTACTTC.

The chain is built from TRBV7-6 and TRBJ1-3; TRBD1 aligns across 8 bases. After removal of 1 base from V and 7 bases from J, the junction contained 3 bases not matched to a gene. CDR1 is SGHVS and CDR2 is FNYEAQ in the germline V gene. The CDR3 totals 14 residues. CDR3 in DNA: TGTGCCAGCAGCTTAGAATACAGGGGGAACACCATATATTTT. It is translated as CASSLEYRGNTIYF.

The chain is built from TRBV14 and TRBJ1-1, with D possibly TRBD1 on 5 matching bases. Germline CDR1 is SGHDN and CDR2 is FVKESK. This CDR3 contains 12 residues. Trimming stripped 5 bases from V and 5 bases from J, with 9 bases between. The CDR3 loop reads CASSGTWTEAFF. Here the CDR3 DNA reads TGTGCCAGCAGCGGGACTTGGACTGAAGCTTTCTTT.

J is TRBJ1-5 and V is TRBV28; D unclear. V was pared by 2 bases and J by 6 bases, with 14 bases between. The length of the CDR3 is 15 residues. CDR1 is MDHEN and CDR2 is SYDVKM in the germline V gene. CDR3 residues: CASSLAPTVRQPQHF. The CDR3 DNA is TGTGCCAGCAGTTTAGCCCCGACTGTCCGTCAGCCCCAGCATTTT.

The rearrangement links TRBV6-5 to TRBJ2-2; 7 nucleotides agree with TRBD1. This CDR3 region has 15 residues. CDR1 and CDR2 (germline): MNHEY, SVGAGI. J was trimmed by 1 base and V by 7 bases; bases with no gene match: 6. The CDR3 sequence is CASNPRTGNTGELFF. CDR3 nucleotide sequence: TGTGCCAGCAACCCCAGGACAGGGAACACCGGGGAGCTGTTTTTT.

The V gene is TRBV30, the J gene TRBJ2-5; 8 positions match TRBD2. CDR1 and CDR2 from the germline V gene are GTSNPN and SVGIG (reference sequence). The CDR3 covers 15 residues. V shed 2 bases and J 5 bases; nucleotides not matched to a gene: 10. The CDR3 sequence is CAWSPRLARGETQYF. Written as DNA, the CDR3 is TGTGCCTGGAGTCCCCGACTAGCGCGAGGGGAGACCCAGTACTTC. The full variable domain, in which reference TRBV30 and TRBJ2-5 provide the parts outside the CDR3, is SQTIHQWPATLVQPVGSPLSLECTVEGTSNPNLYWYRQAAGRGLQLLFYSVGIGQISSEVPQNLSASRPQDRQFILSSKKLLLSDSGFYLCAWSPRLARGETQYFGPGTRLLVL.

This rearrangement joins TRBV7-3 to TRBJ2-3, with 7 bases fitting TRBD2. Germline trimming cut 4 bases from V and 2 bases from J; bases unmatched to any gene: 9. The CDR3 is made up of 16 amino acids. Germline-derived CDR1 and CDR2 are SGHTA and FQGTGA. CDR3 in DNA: TGTGCCAGCAGCTCTGGGGGAGGGATAGCCACAGATACGCAGTATTTT. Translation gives CASSSGGGIATDTQYF.

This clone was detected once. Here the CDR3 reads CASSETGATDTQYF. CDR3 nucleotides: TGTGCCAGCAGTGAAACAGGGGCGACAGATACGCAGTATTTT. This sequence joins TRBV6-1 and TRBJ2-3, with 7 bases matching TRBD1. The V and J ends lost 2 bases and 3 bases, in that order; junction bases with no gene match: 2. Germline V CDR1 and CDR2: MNHNS, SASEGT. The CDR3 has 14 amino acids.

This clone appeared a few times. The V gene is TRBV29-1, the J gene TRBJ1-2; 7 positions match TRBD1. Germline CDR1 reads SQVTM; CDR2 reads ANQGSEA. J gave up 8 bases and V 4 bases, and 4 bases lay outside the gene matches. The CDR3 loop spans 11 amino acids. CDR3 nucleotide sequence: TGCAGCGTTGGACAGGGACGCGGCTACACCTTC. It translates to CSVGQGRGYTF.

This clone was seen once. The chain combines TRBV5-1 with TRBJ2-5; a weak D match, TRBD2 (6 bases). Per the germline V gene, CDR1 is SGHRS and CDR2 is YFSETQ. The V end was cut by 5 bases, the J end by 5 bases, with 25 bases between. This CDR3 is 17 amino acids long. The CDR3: CASSFGGAPKEAETQYF. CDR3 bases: TGCGCCAGCAGTTTCGGCGGGGCGCCCAAAGAGGCGGAGACCCAGTACTTC.

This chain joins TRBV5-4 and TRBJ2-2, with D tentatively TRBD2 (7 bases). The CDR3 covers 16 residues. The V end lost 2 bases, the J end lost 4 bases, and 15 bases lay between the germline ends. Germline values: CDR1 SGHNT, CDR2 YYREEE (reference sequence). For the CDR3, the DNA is TGTGCCAGCAGCTTCGGGCGGGGGCCGACCACCGGGGAGCTGTTTTTT. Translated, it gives CASSFGRGPTTGELFF.

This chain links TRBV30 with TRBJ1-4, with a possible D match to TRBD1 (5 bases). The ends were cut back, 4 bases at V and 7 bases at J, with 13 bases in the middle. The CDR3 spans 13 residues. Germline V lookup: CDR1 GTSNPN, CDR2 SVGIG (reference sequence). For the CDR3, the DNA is TGTGCCTGGAATCGGGGGAGGAGTGAAAAACTGTTTTTT. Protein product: CAWNRGRSEKLFF.

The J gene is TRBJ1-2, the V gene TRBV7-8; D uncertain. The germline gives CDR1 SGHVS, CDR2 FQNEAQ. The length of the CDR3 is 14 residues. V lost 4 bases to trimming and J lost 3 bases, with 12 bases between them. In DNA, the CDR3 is TGTGCCAGCAGCTACCATCACGGGGACTATGGCTACACCTTC. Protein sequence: CASSYHHGDYGYTF. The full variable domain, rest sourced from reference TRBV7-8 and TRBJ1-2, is GAGVSQSPRYKVAKRGQDVALRCDPISGHVSLFWYQQALGQGPEFLTYFQNEAQLDKSGLPSDRFFAERPEGSVSTLKIQRTQQEDSAVYLCASSYHHGDYGYTFGSGTRLTVV.

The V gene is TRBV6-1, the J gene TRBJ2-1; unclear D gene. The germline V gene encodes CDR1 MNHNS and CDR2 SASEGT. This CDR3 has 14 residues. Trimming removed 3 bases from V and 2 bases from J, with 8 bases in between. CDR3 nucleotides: TGTGCCAGCAGTGAGAGGTTGACCTACAATGAGCAGTTCTTC. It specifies CASSERLTYNEQFF.

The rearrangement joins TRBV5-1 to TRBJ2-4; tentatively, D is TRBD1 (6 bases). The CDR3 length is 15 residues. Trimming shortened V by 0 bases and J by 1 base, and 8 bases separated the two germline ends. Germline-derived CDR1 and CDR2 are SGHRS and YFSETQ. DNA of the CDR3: TGCGCCAGCAGCTTGGACAGGGTGGCCAAAAACATTCAGTACTTC. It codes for CASSLDRVAKNIQYF.

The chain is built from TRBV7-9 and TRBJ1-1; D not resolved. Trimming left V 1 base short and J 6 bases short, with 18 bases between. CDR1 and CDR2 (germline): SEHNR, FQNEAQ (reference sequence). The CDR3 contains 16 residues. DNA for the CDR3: TGTGCCAGCAGCTTAGTTAGGGAGGGAGTCGTGGCTGAAGCTTTCTTT. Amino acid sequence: CASSLVREGVVAEAFF.

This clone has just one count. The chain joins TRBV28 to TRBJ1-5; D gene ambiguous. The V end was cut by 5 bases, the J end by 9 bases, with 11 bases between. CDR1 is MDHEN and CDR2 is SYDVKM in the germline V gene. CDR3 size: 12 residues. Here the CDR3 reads CASSPRRWPQHF. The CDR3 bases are TGTGCCAGCAGTCCCCGGCGGTGGCCCCAGCATTTT.

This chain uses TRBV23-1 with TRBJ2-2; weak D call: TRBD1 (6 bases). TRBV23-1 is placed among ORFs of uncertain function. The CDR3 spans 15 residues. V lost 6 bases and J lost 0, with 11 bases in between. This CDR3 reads CASRTGFSNTGELFF. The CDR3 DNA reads TGCGCCAGCAGAACAGGGTTCTCGAACACCGGGGAGCTGTTTTTT.

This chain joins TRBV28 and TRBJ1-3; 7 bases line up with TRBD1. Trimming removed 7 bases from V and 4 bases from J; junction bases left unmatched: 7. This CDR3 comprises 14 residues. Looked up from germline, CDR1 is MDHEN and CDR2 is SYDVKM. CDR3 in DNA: TGTGCCAGCATTGACAGGGCCGGGGGAAACACCATATATTTT. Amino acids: CASIDRAGGNTIYF.

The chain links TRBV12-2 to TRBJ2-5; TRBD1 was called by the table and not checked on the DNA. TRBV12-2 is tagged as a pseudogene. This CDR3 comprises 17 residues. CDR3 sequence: CASRLGGDRGLEETQYF. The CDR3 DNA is TGTGCAAGTCGCTTAGGGGGGGACAGGGGTCTTGAAGAGACCCAGTACTTC.

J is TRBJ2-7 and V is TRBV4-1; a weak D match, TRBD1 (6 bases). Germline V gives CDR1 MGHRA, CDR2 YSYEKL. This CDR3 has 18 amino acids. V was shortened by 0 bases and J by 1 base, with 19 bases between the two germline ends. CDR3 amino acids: CASSQEANLAGASYEQYF. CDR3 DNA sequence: TGCGCCAGCAGCCAAGAGGCCAACTTGGCAGGGGCTTCCTACGAGCAGTACTTC.